The text below deals with one T cell receptor beta chain. This clonotype occurred many times. This clone's antigen is unknown. Base quality data are lacking; no much larger clone is found one base away. The data belong to a study of Graves' ophthalmopathy and Graves' hyperthyroidism (dated by TCRdb to between 2018 and 2020). About the study as a whole: Peripheral blood was collected at initial diagnosis, before any treatment. The study used signatures of the TCR beta repertoire to tell Graves' ophthalmopathy apart from Graves' hyperthyroidism and to predict which patients would progress to ophthalmopathy. In total, approximately 130 blood samples were TCR-sequenced: some 40 ophthalmopathy, approximately 75 hyperthyroidism and some 17 hyperthyroidism-to-ophthalmopathy patients. A discovery set of 100 patients (about 45 ophthalmopathy, fewer than 60 stable hyperthyroidism) was enrolled to explore V-J signatures distinguishing ophthalmopathy from hyperthyroidism. The independent validation cohort included about 20 hyperthyroidism patients plus 17 patients who later progressed from hyperthyroidism to ophthalmopathy. In roughly six hyperthyroidism patients, T-cell repertoires of thyroid tissue and blood were compared. After sampling, hyperthyroidism patients received methimazole starting at 30 mg daily, and ophthalmopathy patients received high-dose intravenous methylprednisolone. The roughly 100 discovery patients were divided at random into training and test sets in a 7:3 ratio. What the study reported, not specific to this receptor: In validation, the model predicted ophthalmopathy progression with more than 55% sensitivity and approximately 72% specificity; more than ten predicted patients were CT-confirmed with GO in a median of about 7.1 months. In cross-validation, the 13-signature model distinguished ophthalmopathy from stable hyperthyroidism with more than 85% sensitivity and over 81% specificity, while in the test set the corresponding values were 80% and 75%. Most of the expanded thyroid clonotypes with a frequency above 0.001 were also detected in blood, and it was suggested that the thyroid immune response may be reflected by blood repertoires. No statistical method was used to predetermine the sample size, and group allocation was not hidden from the investigators.

For repertoire sequencing, TCR beta CDR3 regions were amplified from RNA transcripts. The first round was an RT-PCR using HTBI primers with the Qiagen OneStep RT-PCR kit, and this first round was followed by a second-round multiplex PCR, then size selection and purification. Libraries were sequenced paired-end with 100 bp reads on an Illumina HiSeq2000. On the authors' methods: SOAPnuke was used for read processing, and reads with adapters, uncalled bases, a mean Phred below 15, or no exact constant-primer or identifier match were discarded. COPE v1.2.5 was used to merge high-quality paired reads. Unique nucleotide sequences were defined as clonotypes and aligned to IMGT TRB V, D and J references using MiTCR v1.1. Analysis was restricted to V-J combinations with a frequency above 0.0001, which covered approximately 99% of repertoires. For each V-J combination, a TCR clonal expansion and chaos score was defined as the ratio of F50 clonal expansion to chaos observed in the TCRdist matrix. Features were reduced by Welch's t-statistics and random forest to around 13 V-J combinations, which fed a naive Bayes classifier. Thyroid-blood repertoire similarity was quantified with the Morisita-Horn index. TCRdb took the public reads, trimmed them with fastp at Q25, ran MiXCR for clone calling and kept in-frame beta chains. For every CDR3 protein sequence, its rows merge into one entry that carries the most common genes and DNA. The authors' filters were not applied to this entry. This sample lists 450,000 or so distinct CDR3 sequences; 13% to 15% were detected once. About 9.4% of the sample lies in the top ten.

The germline V gene (reference sequence) provides CDR1 GTSNPN and CDR2 SVGIG. From the cysteine up to the phenylalanine, the CDR3 has a length of 13 residues. Here the CDR3 DNA is all that survives: 39 bases in frame from base 1. V sheds 8 bases and J sheds 7 bases, leaving 15 bases between their ends. Ophthalmopathy patients were characterized by moderately to severely active disease, a Clinical Activity Score of at least 3, a NOSPECS grade of at least 4, and a disease duration under 3 months. Patients with other autoimmune diseases, uncontrolled infections, pregnancy or lactation were excluded. Clinical symptoms, serum thyroxine, TRAb, thyroid ultrasound and orbital computed tomography formed the basis of the diagnosis. PBMCs were isolated from approximately 10 ml of fresh peripheral blood by Ficoll-Paque density gradient centrifugation. Total RNA was extracted using Trizol reagent, and RNA quality was checked on an Agilent 2100 Bioanalyzer.

This receptor was obtained from a woman in her thirties with Graves' ophthalmopathy. Donor details come from another sample of the same person, matched by shared clones. Sequencing was carried out using blood. The rearrangement combines TRBV30 with TRBJ1-6, and the D gene may be TRBD1, 6 bases matching. Read as DNA, the sequence is TGTGCCCGAATGACAGGCCAAAATTCACCCCTCCACTTT. Its amino acids are CARMTGQNSPLHF.